This TCR beta chain was observed in a study of OX40 agonist ivuxolimab in advanced cancers. The wider study: Dose-escalation patients' cancers were hepatocellular carcinoma, melanoma, renal cell or head and neck cancer.

Per germline, CDR1 MNHEY and CDR2 SMNVEV (reference sequence). Trimming took 6 bases from V and 4 from J; bases not matched to a gene: 6. CDR3 length equals 14 residues. General study findings and limits: There were, on average, more expanded clones in CD8+ T cells than in CD4+.

Note on this clone: Its cognate antigen is unknown.

The method was immunoSEQ multiplex PCR; TCRdb's version includes in-frame clones alone and lacks a portion of them. The data hold about 76,000 clones, with 88% observed a single time. The chain uses TRBV27 and TRBJ2-5; 9 bases align to TRBD1. This material consisted of CD4+ or CD8+ T cells sorted from blood, taken in a trial of the OX40 agonist ivuxolimab. This clonotype was obtained from an adult with an advanced solid tumor such as melanoma, head and neck, liver or kidney cancer. The CDR3 protein is CASRPQGAGETQYF. The CDR3 nucleotides read TGTGCCAGCAGGCCACAGGGGGCTGGAGAGACCCAGTACTTC.